This TCR beta chain derives from a study of cytomegalovirus exposure and HLA in healthy donors. A multiplex PCR was run with 60 Vbeta primers and 13 Jbeta primers. Assay: immunoSEQ multiplex PCR; the TCRdb copy retains only in-frame clones and omits some. The table has about 150,000 clones, approximately 80% seen once. This CDR3 has 14 residues. Germline loops: CDR1 PRHDT, CDR2 FYEKMQ (reference sequence). Germline trimming cut 2 bases from V and 4 bases from J; bases unmatched to any gene: 4. This clone came up once. The origin of this receptor is a woman aged 40 to 50 in good health and CMV-seronegative. The specimen was PBMCs. The V call is TRBV13, the J call TRBJ1-2, with 7 bases identical to TRBD1. CDR3 in DNA: TGTGCCAGCAGCTTAAGGGACAGACCCTATGGCTACACCTTC. It encodes CASSLRDRPYGYTF.